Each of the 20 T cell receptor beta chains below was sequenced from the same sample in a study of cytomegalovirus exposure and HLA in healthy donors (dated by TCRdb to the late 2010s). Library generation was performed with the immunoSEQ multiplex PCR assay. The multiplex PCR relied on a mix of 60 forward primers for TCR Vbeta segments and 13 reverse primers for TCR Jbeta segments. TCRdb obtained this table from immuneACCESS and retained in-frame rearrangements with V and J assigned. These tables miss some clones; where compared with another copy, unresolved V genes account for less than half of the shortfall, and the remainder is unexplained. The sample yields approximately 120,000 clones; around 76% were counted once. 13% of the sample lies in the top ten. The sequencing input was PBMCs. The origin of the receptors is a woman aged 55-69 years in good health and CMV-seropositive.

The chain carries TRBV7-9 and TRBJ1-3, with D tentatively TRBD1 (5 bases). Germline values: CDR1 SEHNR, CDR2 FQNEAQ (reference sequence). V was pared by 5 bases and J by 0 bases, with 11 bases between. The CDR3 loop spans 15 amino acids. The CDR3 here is CASSNSGFSGNTIYF. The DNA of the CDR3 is TGTGCCAGCAGCAATTCAGGGTTCTCTGGAAACACCATATATTTT.

The CDR3 sequence: CASSPRRQGVNTGELFF. DNA of the CDR3: TGTGCCAGCAGCCCCCGTCGACAGGGGGTAAACACCGGGGAGCTGTTTTTT. This chain joins TRBV7-2 and TRBJ2-2; 9 bases agree with TRBD1. V shed 5 bases, J shed 2 bases, and the junction held 9 bases outside the gene matches. The CDR3 consists of 17 residues. Germline CDR1 and CDR2: SGHTA and FQGNSA.

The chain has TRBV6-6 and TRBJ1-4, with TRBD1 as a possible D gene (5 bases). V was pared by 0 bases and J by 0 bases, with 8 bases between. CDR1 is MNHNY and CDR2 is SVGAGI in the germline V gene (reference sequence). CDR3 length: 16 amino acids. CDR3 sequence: CASSYSTTATNEKLFF. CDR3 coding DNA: TGTGCCAGCAGTTACTCGACGACAGCAACTAATGAAAAACTGTTTTTT.

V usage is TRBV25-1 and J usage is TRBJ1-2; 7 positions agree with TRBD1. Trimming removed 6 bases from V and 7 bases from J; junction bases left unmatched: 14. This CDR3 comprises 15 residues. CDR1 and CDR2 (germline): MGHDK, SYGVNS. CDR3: CASRAPGQWARGYTF. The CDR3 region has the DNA TGTGCCAGCAGAGCACCGGGACAGTGGGCGCGTGGCTACACCTTC.

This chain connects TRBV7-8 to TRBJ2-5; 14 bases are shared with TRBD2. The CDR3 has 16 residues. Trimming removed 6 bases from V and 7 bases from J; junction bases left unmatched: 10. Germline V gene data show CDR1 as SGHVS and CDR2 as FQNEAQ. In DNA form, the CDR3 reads TGTGCCAGCAGGAGAAGGACTAGCGGGGGGTCCGGGACCCAGTACTTC. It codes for CASRRRTSGGSGTQYF.

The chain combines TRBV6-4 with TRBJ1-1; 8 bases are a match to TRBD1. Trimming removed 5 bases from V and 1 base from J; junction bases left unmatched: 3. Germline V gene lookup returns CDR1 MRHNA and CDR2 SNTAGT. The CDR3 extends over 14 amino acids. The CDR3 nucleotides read TGTGCCAGCAGTAGGACAGGGACGAACACTGAAGCTTTCTTT. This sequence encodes CASSRTGTNTEAFF.

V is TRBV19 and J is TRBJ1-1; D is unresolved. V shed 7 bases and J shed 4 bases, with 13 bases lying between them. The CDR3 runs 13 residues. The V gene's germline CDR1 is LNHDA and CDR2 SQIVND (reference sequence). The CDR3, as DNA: TGTGCCAGTACTATCGCACCGGGCACTGAAGCTTTCTTT. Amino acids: CASTIAPGTEAFF.

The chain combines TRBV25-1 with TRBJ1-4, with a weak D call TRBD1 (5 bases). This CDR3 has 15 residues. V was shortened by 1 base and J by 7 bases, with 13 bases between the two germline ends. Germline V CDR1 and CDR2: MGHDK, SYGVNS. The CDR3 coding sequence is TGTGCCAGCAGTGAATGGATTGGGGGGGGTGAAAAACTGTTTTTT. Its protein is CASSEWIGGGEKLFF.

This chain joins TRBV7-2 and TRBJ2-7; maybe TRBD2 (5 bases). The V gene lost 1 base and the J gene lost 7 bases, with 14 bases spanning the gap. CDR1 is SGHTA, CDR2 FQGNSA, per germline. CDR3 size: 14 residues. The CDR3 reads CASSLVFGLREQYF. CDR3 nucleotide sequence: TGTGCCAGCAGCTTAGTTTTCGGACTGAGAGAGCAGTACTTC.

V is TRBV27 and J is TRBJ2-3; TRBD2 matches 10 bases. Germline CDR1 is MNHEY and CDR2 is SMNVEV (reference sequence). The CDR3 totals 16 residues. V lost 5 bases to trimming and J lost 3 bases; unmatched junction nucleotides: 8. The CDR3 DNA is TGTGCCAGCAGTCCATTAGCGGGGGGCAGGACAGATACGCAGTATTTT. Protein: CASSPLAGGRTDTQYF.

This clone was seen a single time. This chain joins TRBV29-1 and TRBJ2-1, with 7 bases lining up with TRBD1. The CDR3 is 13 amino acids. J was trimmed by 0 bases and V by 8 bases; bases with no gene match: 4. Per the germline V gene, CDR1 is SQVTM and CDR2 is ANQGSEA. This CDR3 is CSLGGSSYNEQFF. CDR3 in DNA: TGCAGCCTAGGGGGCAGCTCCTACAATGAGCAGTTCTTC.

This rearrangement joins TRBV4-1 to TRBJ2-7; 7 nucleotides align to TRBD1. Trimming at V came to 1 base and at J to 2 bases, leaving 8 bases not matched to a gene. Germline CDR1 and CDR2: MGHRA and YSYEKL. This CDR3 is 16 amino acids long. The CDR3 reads CASSQASGTEAYEQYF. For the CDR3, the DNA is TGCGCCAGCAGCCAAGCCTCCGGGACAGAAGCCTACGAGCAGTACTTC.

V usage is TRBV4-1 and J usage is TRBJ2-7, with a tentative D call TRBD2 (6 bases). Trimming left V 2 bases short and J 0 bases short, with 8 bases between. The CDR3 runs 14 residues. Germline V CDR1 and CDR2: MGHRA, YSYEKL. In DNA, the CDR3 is TGCGCCAGCAGCCAACTTAGCGGCTCCTACGAGCAGTACTTC. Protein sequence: CASSQLSGSYEQYF.

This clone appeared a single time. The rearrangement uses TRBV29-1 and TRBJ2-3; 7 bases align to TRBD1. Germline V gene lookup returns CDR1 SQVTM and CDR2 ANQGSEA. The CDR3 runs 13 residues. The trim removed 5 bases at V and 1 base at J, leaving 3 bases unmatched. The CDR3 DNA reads TGCAGCGTTACCGACAGGGGCACAGATACGCAGTATTTT. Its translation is CSVTDRGTDTQYF.

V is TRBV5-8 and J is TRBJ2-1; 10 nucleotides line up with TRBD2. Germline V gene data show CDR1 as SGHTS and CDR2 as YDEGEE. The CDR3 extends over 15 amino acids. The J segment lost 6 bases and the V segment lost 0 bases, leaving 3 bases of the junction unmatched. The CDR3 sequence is CASSLGLAGVNEQFF. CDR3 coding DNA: TGTGCCAGCAGCTTGGGGCTAGCGGGAGTCAATGAGCAGTTCTTC.

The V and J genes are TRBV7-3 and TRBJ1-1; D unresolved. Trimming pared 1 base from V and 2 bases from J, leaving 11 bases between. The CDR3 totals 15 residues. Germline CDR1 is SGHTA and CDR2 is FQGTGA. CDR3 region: CASSLNSARNTEAFF. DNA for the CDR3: TGTGCCAGCAGCTTAAATAGTGCAAGAAACACTGAAGCTTTCTTT. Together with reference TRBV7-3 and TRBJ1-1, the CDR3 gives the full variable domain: GAGVSQTPSNKVTEKGKYVELRCDPISGHTALYWYRQSLGQGPEFLIYFQGTGAADDSGLPNDRFFAVRPEGSVSTLKIQRTERGDSAVYLCASSLNSARNTEAFFGQGTRLTVV.

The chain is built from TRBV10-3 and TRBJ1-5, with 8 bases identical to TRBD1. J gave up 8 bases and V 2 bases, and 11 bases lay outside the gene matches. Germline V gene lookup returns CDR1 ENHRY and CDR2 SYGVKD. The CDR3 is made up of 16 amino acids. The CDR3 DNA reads TGTGCCATCAGTGAGCGAAGTGGACAGGACAGGGAGCCCCAGCATTTT. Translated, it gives CAISERSGQDREPQHF.

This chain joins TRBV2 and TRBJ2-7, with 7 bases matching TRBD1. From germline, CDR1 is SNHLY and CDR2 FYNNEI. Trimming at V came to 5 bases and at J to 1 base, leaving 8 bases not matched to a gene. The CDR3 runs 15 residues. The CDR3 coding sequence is TGTGCCAGCAGTTACGACCGACAGGGTTCCTACGAGCAGTACTTC. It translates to CASSYDRQGSYEQYF.

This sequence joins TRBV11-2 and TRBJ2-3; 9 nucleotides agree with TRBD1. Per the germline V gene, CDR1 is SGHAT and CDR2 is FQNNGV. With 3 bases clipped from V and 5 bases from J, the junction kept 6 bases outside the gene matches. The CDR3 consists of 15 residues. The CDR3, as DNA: TGTGCCAGCAGCTTGAGGGACAGGGTAGGAGATACGCAGTATTTT. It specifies CASSLRDRVGDTQYF.

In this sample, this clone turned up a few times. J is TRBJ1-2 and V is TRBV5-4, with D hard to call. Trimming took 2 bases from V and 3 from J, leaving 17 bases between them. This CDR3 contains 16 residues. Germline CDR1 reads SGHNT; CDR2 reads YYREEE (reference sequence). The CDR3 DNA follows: TGTGCCAGCAGCTTTCGAGGGTTGGCTTCTGACTATGGCTACACCTTC. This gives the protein CASSFRGLASDYGYTF.